A selection of T cell receptor beta chains follows, all from one sample in a study of OX40 agonist ivuxolimab in advanced cancers. Clones were read by immunoSEQ multiplex PCR, and TCRdb kept only the in-frame ones, dropping some. This sample has thousands of clones, with about 87% found just once. The input for sequencing was CD4+ or CD8+ T cells sorted from blood, taken in a trial of the OX40 agonist ivuxolimab. The receptor source for this set is an adult with an advanced solid tumor such as melanoma, head and neck, liver or kidney cancer. CDR3s include the opening cysteine and the closing phenylalanine or tryptophan. Each record gives: J gene, D gene, V gene, CDR3 protein, CDR3 DNA. A D gene is named only where the DNA matches it firmly.

TRBJ2-7,-,TRBV11-2,CASSSGQTYEQYF,TGTGCCAGCAGCTCAGGACAGACCTACGAGCAGTACTTC
TRBJ2-7,-,TRBV6-5,CASSRAPDYYEQYF,TGTGCCAGCAGTCGAGCCCCGGACTACTACGAGCAGTACTTC
TRBJ2-2,TRBD2,TRBV5-4,CASSRPGGVNTGELFF,TGTGCCAGCAGCCGCCCGGGAGGGGTGAACACCGGGGAGCTGTTTTTT
TRBJ1-1,TRBD1,TRBV18,CASSPPLRTGSWASTEAFF,TGTGCCAGCTCACCACCCCTACGGACAGGGTCTTGGGCGAGCACTGAAGCTTTCTTT
TRBJ2-1,-,TRBV7-3,CASSLNFDYYNEQFF,TGTGCCAGCAGCTTAAATTTCGACTACTACAATGAGCAGTTCTTC
TRBJ2-7,TRBD2,TRBV5-4,CASSFIAGGPSEQYF,TGTGCCAGCAGCTTCATAGCGGGAGGGCCGAGTGAGCAGTACTTC
TRBJ2-1,-,TRBV5-1,CASSLAEARYNEQFF,TGCGCCAGCAGCTTGGCCGAAGCAAGGTACAATGAGCAGTTCTTC
TRBJ1-1,-,TRBV5-4,CASSLGGIEAFF,TGTGCCAGCAGCTTAGGAGGCATTGAAGCTTTCTTT
TRBJ2-5,TRBD2,TRBV7-8,CASSLGIAGKETQYF,TGTGCCAGCAGCTTAGGAATAGCGGGAAAGGAGACCCAGTACTTC
TRBJ2-1,-,TRBV6-4,CASPQGGTLYNEQFF,TGTGCCAGCCCGCAGGGGGGGACTCTTTACAATGAGCAGTTCTTC
TRBJ1-1,-,TRBV5-6,CASSLANWIGGTEAFF,TGTGCCAGCAGCTTGGCCAACTGGATTGGAGGCACTGAAGCTTTCTTT